This note documents a single T cell receptor beta chain sequence. This clone was counted a few times. This receptor's antigen is unknown. No base-level quality is on record; no much larger clone is a single base apart. Deletion took 5 bases off V and 5 bases off J, with a span of 12 bases between the germline ends. The CDR3 goes from the cysteine to the phenylalanine over 13 residues. Kept here is only the CDR3 DNA, which spans 39 bases and is read in frame from base 1. For CDR1 and CDR2, the germline V gene lists SGHAT and FQNNGV. Using the deep immunoSEQ assay, TCR CDR3 regions were amplified from genomic DNA by multiplex PCR. Extracted genomic DNA from each cell subset was spread evenly across all wells of several immunoSEQ 96-well plates, with each plate serving as a replicate. For sorted subsets, approximately 200 ng of genomic DNA, equivalent to some 30,000 T cell genomes, went into each replicate PCR. The purified libraries were quantified using a Qubit 3.0 fluorometer, sized with a Bioanalyzer 2100, and then quantified again using the KAPA Library Quantification kit. A separate single-read 150-cycle Illumina NextSeq 550 flow cell was used to sequence each immunoSEQ 96-well plate. Regarding the original processing steps: Because only junctional sequences without quality scores were contained in the immunoSEQ output, filtering matching that applied to full-length reads could not be performed. To assign V/J genes and CDR3, sequences were annotated using PyIR, a Python wrapper for IgBLAST v1.9, with IMGT germline references. Reads were filtered out if the reads had weak V/J assignments (E-value above 1e-6), no CDR3, stop codons, out-of-frame junctions, or ambiguous translated residues. A V3J clonotype was defined by an identical inferred V gene, J gene, and CDR3 amino acid sequence. Percentage overlap between repertoires was calculated by dividing the number of shared unique clonotypes by the size of the smaller repertoire. RTK rarefaction, the Chao1 estimator, and Recon v2.1 estimates of unobserved clonotypes were used to assess repertoire richness. OLGA was used to compute generation probabilities for all TCRbeta clonotypes that the gDNA method yielded from a handful of donors. In its TCRdb copy, this immuneACCESS table keeps in-frame sequences only and misses some clones. Where compared with another copy, unresolved V genes explain less than half of these, and the others have no known cause. V, J and clone size are those of that table, while D and trimming were read from the DNA. Within this sample are 2,500,000 or so clones, with about nine tenths of them counted one time only. Around 0.35% of the sample is in the top ten clones.

The sample is drawn from a study of shared clonotypes between healthy human individuals (TCRdb year 2020). For the study in its entirety: The cohort comprised two women and a few men aged 18 to 49 years. To increase sequencing depth and limit assay-specific biases, different laboratories used diverse techniques to prepare libraries and sequence TCR repertoires. For each donor, CD4 naive and CD4 memory were each given three plates, CD8 naive was given two plates, and CD8 memory was given one plate. To estimate repertoire size and how much clonotypes are shared between individuals, the study performed deep sequencing of blood TCR repertoires from a few healthy adults. Each donor's leukapheresis produced roughly between roughly 0.94 and 9.5 billion PBMCs. What the research found in general, with its limitations: Sharing across several donors was observed for around 5% of naive CD4, less than 4% of naive CD8, about 2.5% of memory CD4, and around 0.4% of memory CD8 clonotypes. Estimated clonotype richness was generally larger for naive than for memory subsets. Pairwise subsampling indicated that sequencing depth was expected to affect the degree of clonotype sharing among donors. Sampling was limited to blood, and TCR repertoires in tissue likely differ from TCR repertoires in blood. Rarefaction of sorted-subset datasets indicated incomplete sequencing despite the large sequencing depth. The genetic and exposure-history diversity represented was limited by the small number of donors. Compared with non-shared clonotypes, the clonotypes found in all four sorted-subset donors had higher generation probabilities.

The donors were healthy, HIV-negative adults who had no recently reported acute infections or vaccinations. Every donor was a Caucasian adult living in Nashville, Tennessee, USA. CD4+ T cells were enriched through magnetic negative selection, after which naive cells were positively selected on CD45RA and the remaining negative fraction served as the memory subset. Blood was obtained by leukapheresis, after which PBMCs were separated by Ficoll-Histopaque density gradient centrifugation and cryopreserved in liquid nitrogen vapor phase. Purity and quantity of every magnetically sorted T cell population were checked by analytical flow cytometry. Each sorted fraction had its genomic DNA isolated and then quantified by UV absorbance on a Nanodrop 2000c.

The sample consisted of naive CD4+ T cells from PBMCs. The cell subset or site label, read with the paper, signifies: CD45RA+ positively selected. This receptor chain uses TRBV11-2 and TRBJ1-1; a tentative D call is TRBD1 (5 bases match). The receptor was derived from a man aged 18 to 29 in good health. Some clones in this sample may be carry-over from other donors' samples. The DNA is as follows: TGTGCCAGCAGCCTCAGGGCGGGAACTGAAGCTTTCTTT. It specifies CASSLRAGTEAFF. Supplemented by the reference TRBV11-2 and TRBJ1-1 proteins around the CDR3, the complete variable domain is EAGVAQSPRYKIIEKRQSVAFWCNPISGHATLYWYQQILGQGPKLLIQFQNNGVVDDSQLPKDRFSAERLKGVDSTLKIQPAKLEDSAVYLCASSLRAGTEAFFGQGTRLTVV.